These 26 T cell receptor beta chains came from one sample sequenced in a study of blood T cell repertoires in COVID-19. Generated by immunoSEQ multiplex PCR, the TCRdb table keeps only in-frame clones and is missing some. The repertoire holds about 200,000 clones, with 87% as singletons. The sample comprised PBMCs or T cells enriched from blood (not recorded which). The origin of the receptors is a woman in her 30s who had recovered from COVID-19.

The V gene is TRBV6-1, the J gene TRBJ2-7, with TRBD1 identical over 7 bases. Looked up from germline, CDR1 is MNHNS and CDR2 is SASEGT. The CDR3 loop spans 15 amino acids. The trim removed 2 bases at V and 0 bases at J, leaving 4 bases unmatched. CDR3 in amino acids: CASSETGASSYEQYF. The CDR3 region has the DNA TGTGCCAGCAGTGAAACAGGGGCCAGCTCCTACGAGCAGTACTTC.

The V gene is TRBV5-1, the J gene TRBJ1-1; 9 nucleotides match TRBD1. J lost 5 bases, V lost 4 bases, and 15 bases had no gene match. The CDR3 runs 17 residues. Germline V gives CDR1 SGHRS, CDR2 YFSETQ. The CDR3 loop reads CASSPVPGQGSTTEAFF. CDR3 sequence (DNA): TGCGCCAGCAGCCCCGTCCCGGGACAGGGCTCGACAACTGAAGCTTTCTTT.

The V call is TRBV6-5, the J call TRBJ1-1; no definite D call. The V and J ends lost 2 bases and 7 bases respectively, with 8 bases between them. This CDR3 is 12 amino acids long. CDR1 is MNHEY and CDR2 is SVGAGI in the germline V gene. The CDR3 DNA is TGTGCCAGCAGTTACGCGGAGAGTGAAGCTTTCTTT. Translation: CASSYAESEAFF.

The chain joins TRBV7-6 to TRBJ2-6; TRBD1 aligns across 9 bases. CDR3 length: 18 amino acids. CDR1 and CDR2 from the germline V gene are SGHVS and FNYEAQ. V shed 3 bases, J shed 0 bases, and the junction held 6 bases outside the gene matches. The CDR3 sequence is CASSLGTGTFSGANVLTF. Here the CDR3 DNA reads TGTGCCAGCAGCTTGGGGACAGGGACCTTCTCTGGGGCCAACGTCCTGACTTTC.

The gene calls are TRBV9 and TRBJ2-5; 10 bases are shared with TRBD2. The trim removed 0 bases at V and 2 bases at J, leaving 10 bases unmatched. This CDR3 has 18 residues. Germline V gene lookup returns CDR1 SGDLS and CDR2 YYNGEE. CDR3: CASSVVGSGGSKQETQYF. Here the CDR3 DNA reads TGTGCCAGCAGCGTAGTCGGTAGCGGGGGGTCGAAGCAAGAGACCCAGTACTTC. Full variable domain (rest looked up from reference TRBV9 and TRBJ2-5): DSGVTQTPKHLITATGQRVTLRCSPRSGDLSVYWYQQSLDQGLQFLIQYYNGEERAKGNILERFSAQQFPDLHSELNLSSLELGDSALYFCASSVVGSGGSKQETQYFGPGTRLLVL.

There are many counts of this clone. The rearrangement links TRBV7-2 to TRBJ2-1; TRBD1 matches at 7 bases. The CDR3 is 15 amino acids. The V gene end was trimmed by 4 bases and the J gene end by 11 bases; junction bases not matched to a gene: 14. CDR1 is SGHTA, CDR2 FQGNSA, per germline. The CDR3 sequence: CASSSTPTGAVQQFF. The CDR3 DNA sequence: TGTGCCAGCAGCTCGACCCCTACAGGGGCGGTACAGCAGTTCTTC.

The chain is built from TRBV24-1 and TRBJ2-1; 8 nucleotides align to TRBD2. Germline values: CDR1 KGHDR, CDR2 SFDVKD. The V segment lost 5 bases and the J segment 7 bases; nucleotides outside the gene matches: 12. The CDR3 sequence is 16 residues long. CDR3 in amino acids: CATSGGRAGVRNEQFF. The CDR3 DNA reads as TGTGCCACCAGTGGAGGAAGAGCGGGAGTAAGAAATGAGCAGTTCTTC.

The rearrangement joins TRBV7-2 to TRBJ2-2; the match to TRBD2 covers 9 bases. This CDR3 is built from 18 residues. The germline gives CDR1 SGHTA, CDR2 FQGNSA. V gave up 1 base and J gave up 0 bases; unmatched junction bases: 6. In nucleotides, the CDR3 is TGTGCCAGCAGCTTAGGAGATAGCGGGGGCGCGAACACCGGGGAGCTGTTTTTT. It is translated as CASSLGDSGGANTGELFF.

In this sample, this clone turned up a few times. The chain combines TRBV7-2 with TRBJ1-1, with TRBD1 matching 8 bases. Trimming removed 5 bases from V and 5 bases from J; junction bases left unmatched: 10. CDR1 and CDR2 (germline): SGHTA, FQGNSA. This CDR3 has 15 residues. CDR3 amino acids: CASSLTGTGGTEAFF. CDR3 DNA: TGTGCCAGCAGCCTCACCGGGACAGGTGGAACTGAAGCTTTCTTT.

The V and J genes are TRBV7-3 and TRBJ2-2; D possibly corresponds to TRBD2 (7 bases). The V end lost 4 bases, the J end lost 9 bases, and 15 bases lay between the germline ends. CDR3 length: 14 residues. Germline values: CDR1 SGHTA, CDR2 FQGTGA. In DNA, the CDR3 is TGTGCCAGCAGCTACCTGGGGGGGGGCAGGGAGCTGTTTTTT. Translating gives CASSYLGGGRELFF.

V and J are TRBV30 and TRBJ2-2, with 8 bases matching TRBD2. The germline CDR1 and CDR2 sequences are GTSNPN and SVGIG (reference sequence). CDR3 length: 14 amino acids. V lost 5 bases and J lost 1; bases outside the gene matches: 3. The CDR3 spells CAWGAGGNTGELFF. The CDR3, as DNA: TGTGCCTGGGGGGCGGGAGGGAACACCGGGGAGCTGTTTTTT.

The chain has TRBV5-6 and TRBJ1-3; D is unresolved. Trimming left V 2 bases short and J 2 bases short, with 8 bases between. Germline assignment: CDR1 SGHDT and CDR2 YYEEEE. The CDR3 contains 14 residues. The chain's CDR3 is CASSFDGTGNTIYF. The DNA for the CDR3 is TGTGCCAGCAGCTTCGACGGGACTGGAAACACCATATATTTT.

This rearrangement joins TRBV6-5 to TRBJ2-5; TRBD1 might be the D (5 bases). The V gene lost 0 bases and the J gene lost 5 bases, with 10 bases spanning the gap. The CDR3 loop spans 14 amino acids. CDR1 MNHEY and CDR2 SVGAGI come from the germline V gene. CDR3 nucleotide sequence: TGTGCCAGCAGTTACTCGTCAGGGCAGGAGACCCAGTACTTC. Translation: CASSYSSGQETQYF.

This clone was detected once. The chain links TRBV7-9 to TRBJ1-3; tentatively, D is TRBD1 (5 bases). V dropped 1 base and J dropped 0 bases, with 10 bases sitting between them. CDR3 length: 16 amino acids. The germline V gene has CDR1 SEHNR and CDR2 FQNEAQ (reference sequence). In nucleotides, the CDR3 is TGTGCCAGCAGCTTAGTTGGGGGGAGCTCTGGAAACACCATATATTTT. Protein sequence: CASSLVGGSSGNTIYF.

This clone has a handful of counts. The chain carries TRBV7-3 and TRBJ2-3; 16 nucleotides align to TRBD2. This CDR3 is built from 17 residues. With 5 bases clipped from V and 2 bases from J, the junction kept 4 bases outside the gene matches. Germline V gene data show CDR1 as SGHTA and CDR2 as FQGTGA. The CDR3 region has the DNA TGTGCCAGCAGCCCCGGGACTAGCGGGAGGGCCACAGATACGCAGTATTTT. Translation gives CASSPGTSGRATDTQYF. Full variable domain (missing parts from reference TRBV7-3 and TRBJ2-3): GAGVSQTPSNKVTEKGKYVELRCDPISGHTALYWYRQSLGQGPEFLIYFQGTGAADDSGLPNDRFFAVRPEGSVSTLKIQRTERGDSAVYLCASSPGTSGRATDTQYFGPGTRLTVL.

This clone was seen just once. The rearrangement joins TRBV27 to TRBJ2-7, with D perhaps matching TRBD1 (6 bases). The germline gives CDR1 MNHEY, CDR2 SMNVEV (reference sequence). CDR3 length equals 14 residues. Trimming cost V 6 bases and J 2 bases, with 14 bases left between them. CDR3 nucleotide sequence: TGTGCCAGCAGGTCACCCGGGACAACCTACGAGCAGTACTTC. Translated: CASRSPGTTYEQYF.

The chain recombines TRBV14 with TRBJ1-5; unclear D gene. The CDR3 loop spans 13 amino acids. Deletions cut 0 bases from V and 12 bases from J, with 12 bases between. Germline CDR1 and CDR2: SGHDN and FVKESK. The DNA for the CDR3 is TGTGCCAGCAGCCAAGATCTGGGCTCCAACCAGCATTTT. It encodes CASSQDLGSNQHF.

This clone has just a few counts. The chain is built from TRBV12-5 and TRBJ2-7; D is unresolved. V lost 0 bases and J lost 6, with 12 bases in between. In germline, CDR1 is LGHNT, CDR2 FRNRAP. The CDR3 loop spans 14 amino acids. As DNA, the CDR3 is TGTGCTAGTGGTTTGGTACCTGGGCGAAGCGAGCAGTACTTC. Amino acid sequence: CASGLVPGRSEQYF. Full variable domain (outside the CDR3, taken from reference TRBV12-5 and TRBJ2-7): DARVTQTPRHKVTEMGQEVTMRCQPILGHNTVFWYRQTMMQGLELLAYFRNRAPLDDSGMPKDRFSAEMPDATLATLKIQPSEPRDSAVYFCASGLVPGRSEQYFGPGTRLTVT.

The rearrangement links TRBV7-2 to TRBJ2-7; weak D call: TRBD2 (5 bases). The germline V and J ends were trimmed by 0 bases and 6 bases, with 12 bases remaining between them. Germline V lookup: CDR1 SGHTA, CDR2 FQGNSA. This CDR3 has 14 residues. The CDR3 is CASSLAGESREQYF. DNA for the CDR3: TGTGCCAGCAGCTTAGCGGGAGAAAGCCGCGAGCAGTACTTC.

The CDR3 region is CAVRTAGAAFF. CDR3 nucleotide sequence: TGTGCCGTACGGACAGCCGGTGCGGCTTTCTTT. This chain uses TRBV6-5 with TRBJ1-1; D might be TRBD1 (6 bases). This CDR3 comprises 11 residues. In germline, CDR1 is MNHEY, CDR2 SVGAGI. The ends were cut back, 11 bases at V and 11 bases at J, with 18 bases in the middle.

This clone was seen a few times. The chain uses TRBV6-6 and TRBJ1-2, with 9 positions matching TRBD1. Losses at the gene ends were 6 bases for V and 3 bases for J; bases not matched to a gene: 5. The germline gives CDR1 MNHNY, CDR2 SVGAGI (reference sequence). The CDR3 runs to 14 residues. The CDR3 DNA is TGTGCCAGCAGAACAGGGGGCTCGGACTATGGCTACACCTTC. As protein: CASRTGGSDYGYTF.

J is TRBJ2-5 and V is TRBV6-5; D is unclear. Between the trimmed V and J ends, which lost 5 bases and 7 bases, there was a span of 14 bases. Germline V gene sequence: CDR1 MNHEY, CDR2 SVGAGI. The CDR3 covers 13 residues. The CDR3 loop reads CASSPPFSGTQYF. In DNA form, the CDR3 reads TGTGCCAGCAGTCCCCCCTTTAGTGGGACCCAGTACTTC.

The chain links TRBV4-2 to TRBJ2-7; 7 nucleotides line up with TRBD1. Germline trimming cut 4 bases from V and 0 bases from J; bases unmatched to any gene: 9. The CDR3 loop spans 16 amino acids. CDR1 LGHNA and CDR2 YNFKEQ come from the germline V gene. The CDR3 coding sequence is TGTGCCAGCAGCCCCCAAGGGCCAGGGGGCTCCTACGAGCAGTACTTC. Translating it yields CASSPQGPGGSYEQYF.

The rearrangement uses TRBV10-2 and TRBJ1-2; no clear D gene. Trimming took 0 bases from V and 4 from J, leaving 3 bases between them. This CDR3 has 12 amino acids. Germline CDR1 and CDR2: WSHSY and SAAADI. As DNA, the CDR3 is TGCGCCAGCAGTGAGTCCATCTATGGCTACACCTTC. Its translation is CASSESIYGYTF.

This clone was observed once. At the DNA level, this CDR3 is encoded by other sequences in the same sample as well. The rearrangement uses TRBV24-1 and TRBJ2-1, with 9 bases aligning to TRBD1. Germline CDR1 reads KGHDR; CDR2 reads SFDVKD. This CDR3 spans 15 amino acids. V dropped 3 bases and J dropped 6; count of bases not matched to a gene: 5. CDR3 coding DNA: TGTGCCACCAGTGATCCGGGACAGGGAGGCAATGAGCAGTTCTTC. Translating it yields CATSDPGQGGNEQFF.

This clone was seen only a few times. The CDR3 nucleotides read TGTGCCAGCAGTAGCAGGGGGCGTGCGGGCAATGAAAAACTGTTTTTT. Its translation: CASSSRGRAGNEKLFF. V gene TRBV27 combines with J gene TRBJ1-4; TRBD1 agrees at 8 bases. V was clipped by 5 bases and J by 5 bases; unmatched bases: 10. The CDR3 extends over 16 amino acids. Germline V CDR1 and CDR2: MNHEY, SMNVEV (reference sequence). The full variable domain, with the rest looked up from reference TRBV27 and TRBJ1-4, is EAQVTQNPRYLITVTGKKLTVTCSQNMNHEYMSWYRQDPGLGLRQIYYSMNVEVTDKGDVPEGYKVSRKEKRNFPLILESPSPNQTSLYFCASSSRGRAGNEKLFFGSGTQLSVL.